The 18 T cell receptor beta chains listed next were all sequenced from one sample in a study of blood T cell repertoires in COVID-19. Method: immunoSEQ multiplex PCR; TCRdb's copy keeps in-frame clones and lacks some. The table has about 490,000 clones, approximately 83% seen once; the top ten hold roughly 3.1%. Sequencing was done on a sample of peripheral blood. The receptor set was obtained from a human donor in a cohort sampled during active COVID-19.

The chain has TRBV12-3 or TRBV12-4 and TRBJ1-4; perhaps TRBD1 as D (5 bases). The CDR3 extends over 13 amino acids. The germline V and J ends were trimmed by 6 bases and 6 bases, with 11 bases remaining between them. The CDR3 sequence: CASSPTEYEKLFF. For the CDR3, the DNA is TGTGCCAGCAGCCCGACAGAGTATGAAAAACTGTTTTTT.

V gene TRBV18 combines with J gene TRBJ1-2; 9 bases agree with TRBD1. The length of the CDR3 is 14 residues. CDR1 is KGHSH, CDR2 LQKENI, per germline. J was trimmed by 7 bases and V by 1 base; bases with no gene match: 4. The CDR3 bases are TGTGCCAGCTCACCACGGGACAGGGACGGTGGCTACACCTTC. It specifies CASSPRDRDGGYTF.

The gene calls are TRBV25-1 and TRBJ2-3; D remains unclear. CDR3 size: 11 residues. The ends were cut back, 5 bases at V and 5 bases at J, with 5 bases in the middle. CDR1 is MGHDK and CDR2 is SYGVNS in the germline V gene. The CDR3 protein is CASSPLDTQYF. The CDR3 DNA sequence: TGTGCCAGCAGTCCCCTAGATACGCAGTATTTT. The full variable domain, with the rest looked up from reference TRBV25-1 and TRBJ2-3, is EADIYQTPRYLVIGTGKKITLECSQTMGHDKMYWYQQDPGMELHLIHYSYGVNSTEKGDLSSESTVSRIRTEHFPLTLESARPSHTSQYLCASSPLDTQYFGPGTRLTVL.

The gene calls are TRBV7-2 and TRBJ2-6; unclear D gene. Trimming stripped 2 bases from V and 2 bases from J, with 16 bases between. This CDR3 is built from 18 residues. CDR1 and CDR2 from the germline V gene are SGHTA and FQGNSA. CDR3 sequence reads: CASSLNMVTVAGANVLTF. The DNA for the CDR3 is TGTGCCAGCAGCTTAAACATGGTTACAGTGGCTGGGGCCAACGTCCTGACTTTC.

This clone was seen only once. The chain's CDR3 is CASSHPGSGNTIYF. The CDR3 coding sequence is TGTGCCAGCAGCCATCCAGGATCTGGAAACACCATATATTTT. The genes are TRBV7-3 and TRBJ1-3; D is ambiguous. CDR1 and CDR2 from the germline V gene are SGHTA and FQGTGA. Trimming took 5 bases from V and 1 from J, leaving 9 bases between them. The CDR3 spans 14 residues.

This clone was counted a few times. The chain uses TRBV3-1 (or the pseudogene TRBV3-2) and TRBJ1-2, with D possibly being TRBD1 (5 bases). The CDR3 covers 12 residues. Germline V gene lookup returns CDR1 LGHDT and CDR2 YNNKEL (reference sequence). With 1 base removed from V and 7 bases from J, the gap between germline ends came to 7 bases. The CDR3 protein is CASSQVQGGYTF. In nucleotides, the CDR3 is TGTGCCAGCAGCCAAGTCCAGGGTGGCTACACCTTC.

The gene calls are TRBV15 and TRBJ2-5, with unresolved D. The CDR3 extends over 12 amino acids. The V end was cut by 6 bases, the J end by 5 bases, with 10 bases between. Germline V gene data show CDR1 as LNHNV and CDR2 as YYDKDF (reference sequence). The CDR3 DNA reads TGTGCCACCAGTCCTGGGCCGGAGACCCAGTACTTC. The encoded protein is CATSPGPETQYF.

The chain is built from TRBV27 and TRBJ2-1; 12 bases map to TRBD2. Germline trimming cut 10 bases from V and 4 bases from J; bases unmatched to any gene: 11. Germline CDR1 and CDR2: MNHEY and SMNVEV (reference sequence). The CDR3 runs 16 residues. CDR3 loop: CATRRLAGAFYNEQFF. DNA of the CDR3: TGTGCCACACGGAGACTAGCGGGAGCCTTTTACAATGAGCAGTTCTTC.

The chain joins TRBV30 to TRBJ1-2, with 9 bases lining up with TRBD1. The CDR3 is 15 residues long. The germline V gene has CDR1 GTSNPN and CDR2 SVGIG (reference sequence). Trimming cost V 2 bases and J 7 bases; bases outside gene matches: 11. The CDR3 DNA reads TGTGCCTGGAGTTTGCAAGCCGGGACAGGGAGTGGCTACACCTTC. Its protein is CAWSLQAGTGSGYTF.

V gene TRBV4-2 combines with J gene TRBJ1-5, with D tentatively TRBD1 (6 bases). Trimming pared 1 base from V and 6 bases from J, leaving 16 bases between. Germline V gene sequence: CDR1 LGHNA, CDR2 YNFKEQ. There are 16 residues in the CDR3. In DNA, the CDR3 is TGTGCCAGCAGCCAAGGAGGGGGACAAGGTTTTCAGCCCCAGCATTTT. This gives the protein CASSQGGGQGFQPQHF.

This clone was picked up one time. This chain uses TRBV9 with TRBJ2-3; 9 nucleotides line up with TRBD2. The CDR3 totals 17 residues. CDR1 SGDLS and CDR2 YYNGEE come from the germline V gene. V lost 3 bases and J lost 2; bases outside the gene matches: 10. The CDR3 DNA is TGTGCCAGCAGCGGGGGACTAGCTCAGGGTTCCACAGATACGCAGTATTTT. This translates into CASSGGLAQGSTDTQYF.

V and J are TRBV19 and TRBJ1-6; D unresolved. V was cut by 6 bases and J by 10 bases, with 19 bases left in between. The CDR3 runs 15 residues. CDR1 is LNHDA, CDR2 SQIVND, per germline (reference sequence). The CDR3 coding sequence is TGTGCCAGTAGGATGGACTGGCGCAGAGGGTCACCCCTCCACTTT. Translating it yields CASRMDWRRGSPLHF.

The chain employs TRBV30 and TRBJ1-6; D might be TRBD1 (5 bases). The ends were cut back, 0 bases at V and 6 bases at J, with 12 bases in the middle. The germline gives CDR1 GTSNPN, CDR2 SVGIG (reference sequence). This CDR3 has 15 amino acids. CDR3 bases: TGTGCCTGGAGTGTAAGTTGGCAGGGTAATTCACCCCTCCACTTT. Translating it yields CAWSVSWQGNSPLHF.

The chain links TRBV20-1 to TRBJ2-1; tentative D call: TRBD2 (6 bases). Trimming cost V 7 bases and J 6 bases, with 7 bases left between them. There are 10 residues in the CDR3. Looked up from germline, CDR1 is DFQATT and CDR2 is SNEGSKA (reference sequence). DNA of the CDR3: TGCAGTGGAGCGGGCAATGAGCAGTTCTTC. This translates into CSGAGNEQFF.

V is TRBV7-3 and J is TRBJ1-6, with D possibly TRBD1 on 6 matching bases. The V end lost 11 bases, the J end lost 4 bases, and 21 bases lay between the germline ends. The CDR3 loop spans 16 amino acids. The germline V gene has CDR1 SGHTA and CDR2 FQGTGA. CDR3 in amino acids: CAPSPGRDIYNSPLHF. The CDR3, as DNA: TGTGCCCCCTCCCCCGGACGGGACATTTATAATTCACCCCTCCACTTT.

Here the CDR3 DNA reads TGTGCCAGCAGCGTAGTTGGACTAGCGGGACTTGATACGCAGTATTTT. Amino acid sequence: CASSVVGLAGLDTQYF. This chain uses TRBV9 with TRBJ2-3; 12 bases are a match to TRBD2. After removal of 0 bases from V and 6 bases from J, the junction contained 5 bases not matched to a gene. The germline gives CDR1 SGDLS, CDR2 YYNGEE. The CDR3 is 16 amino acids.

V and J are TRBV15 and TRBJ1-2; 9 nucleotides align to TRBD1. The germline CDR1 and CDR2 sequences are LNHNV and YYDKDF (reference sequence). The CDR3 runs to 15 residues. The J segment lost 8 bases and the V segment lost 0 bases, leaving 7 bases of the junction unmatched. The CDR3 loop is CATSRDSTGGWGYTF. The CDR3 bases are TGTGCCACCAGCAGAGATTCCACAGGGGGCTGGGGCTACACCTTC.

The chain joins TRBV4-2 to TRBJ1-1; unclear D gene. V shed 6 bases and J shed 0 bases, with 17 bases lying between them. CDR3 length equals 16 residues. The germline V gene has CDR1 LGHNA and CDR2 YNFKEQ. The CDR3 nucleotides read TGTGCCAGCAGTCCGCGGGAGGGCTCTCTGAACACTGAAGCTTTCTTT. Its protein product is CASSPREGSLNTEAFF.